This T cell receptor beta chain is drawn from a study of Ad26.COV2.S vaccination and SARS-CoV-2 variants. CDR1 is SNHLY, CDR2 FYNNEI, per germline. This CDR3 is built from 12 residues. Trimming removed 6 bases from V and 8 bases from J, with 13 bases in between. On this clone itself: Its antigen is unknown.

As to treatment: around 19 received Ad26.COV2.S at low or high dose, single or two shots; several received placebo; per-sample allocation not given. Each sample was drawn 63 days after the first injection (of vaccine or placebo). Vaccine was an Ad26 vector expressing Wuhan-strain SARS-CoV-2 spike. Points from the study as a whole: Analytic work on TCR breadth and depth might have understated the full extent of total T cell responses. Recipients of vaccine and of placebo showed similar breadth of their non-spike TCR repertoires.

The assay was immunoSEQ multiplex PCR, and TCRdb's table has in-frame clones only and misses some. The sample consists of 240,000 or so clones, approximately 90% of them appearing once. This receptor was identified in a person between 18 and 59 years old who received the Ad26.COV2.S COVID-19 vaccine or a placebo. The chain uses TRBV2 and TRBJ1-2, with a possible D match to TRBD1 (5 bases). Sample: peripheral blood, taken in a trial of Ad26.COV2.S vaccine versus placebo. CDR3 residues: CASSGQGEGYTF. The CDR3 DNA reads as TGTGCCAGCAGCGGGCAGGGAGAAGGCTACACCTTC.